This T cell receptor (beta chain) was found in a study of shared clonotypes between healthy human individuals. Donors were Caucasian adults residing in Nashville, Tennessee, USA. CD4+ cells were split into CD45RA+ naive and CD45RA-negative memory subsets. An approximately 180 ng quantity of DNA, tens of thousands of T cell genomes, went into the sorted-subset replicate PCRs. Authors' data handling: Quality scores were absent from the junction-only immunoSEQ sequences, so filtering differed. The assay was immunoSEQ multiplex PCR, and TCRdb's table has in-frame clones only and misses some. That table is the source of V, J and clone size, and D and trimming were worked out from the DNA. The sample consists of some 680,000 clones, around four fifths of them appearing once. The V gene lost 3 bases and the J gene lost 3 bases, with 17 bases spanning the gap. Per germline, CDR1 KGHSH and CDR2 LQKENI. The CDR3 loop spans 16 amino acids.

The gene calls are TRBV18 and TRBJ1-2; D is uncertain. This receptor was taken from a woman in her twenties or thirties in good health. Source material: memory CD4+ T cells sorted from blood. Subset of the sample: CD45RA-negative fraction. Here the CDR3 reads CASSPPSGRRDYGYTF. The CDR3 DNA sequence: TGTGCCAGCTCACCCCCTAGTGGGCGGAGGGACTATGGCTACACCTTC.